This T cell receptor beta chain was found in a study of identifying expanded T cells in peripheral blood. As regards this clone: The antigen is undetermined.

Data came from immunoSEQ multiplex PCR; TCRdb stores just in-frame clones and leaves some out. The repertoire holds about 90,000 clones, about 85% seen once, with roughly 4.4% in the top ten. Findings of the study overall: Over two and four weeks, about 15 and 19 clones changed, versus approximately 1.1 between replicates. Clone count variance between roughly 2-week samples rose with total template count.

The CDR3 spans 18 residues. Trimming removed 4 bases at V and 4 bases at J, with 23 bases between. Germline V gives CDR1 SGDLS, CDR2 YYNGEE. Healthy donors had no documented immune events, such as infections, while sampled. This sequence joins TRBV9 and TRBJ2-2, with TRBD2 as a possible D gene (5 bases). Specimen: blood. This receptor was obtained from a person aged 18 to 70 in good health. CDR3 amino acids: CASSTDIAVAGGTGELFF. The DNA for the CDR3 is TGTGCCAGCAGCACAGACATTGCCGTGGCAGGAGGCACCGGGGAGCTGTTTTTT.